This T cell receptor beta chain was identified in a study of T cell responses to AZD1222 COVID-19 vaccine. Study-level information: Pooling of second doses given at about 4 or about 12 weeks was done.

The repertoire was sequenced with immunoSEQ multiplex PCR; TCRdb's copy has only in-frame clones and lacks some. The sample has some 120,000 clones; approximately 85% are singletons. The CDR3 runs to 14 residues. The V end lost 4 bases, the J end lost 2 bases, and 12 bases lay between the germline ends. The V gene's germline CDR1 is LGHDT and CDR2 YNNKEL (reference sequence). Whole-study results and caveats: Recipients of two AZD1222 doses showed rising Spike-specific TCR breadth and depth.

Concerning this clone itself: As yet, its antigen is unknown.

The sequence derives from an adult in good health. The sequences come from peripheral blood, collected on day 0 of AZD1222 vaccination. The gene calls are TRBV3-1 (or the pseudogene TRBV3-2) and TRBJ2-7; maybe TRBD1 (5 bases). The CDR3 here is CASSLDRVAYEQYF. DNA for the CDR3: TGTGCCAGCAGCCTAGACAGAGTTGCCTACGAGCAGTACTTC.